Below, 14 T cell receptor beta chains from the same sample are listed, as sequenced in a study of cytomegalovirus exposure and HLA in healthy donors. Vbeta (60) and Jbeta (13) primers were used in the PCR. Sequenced by immunoSEQ multiplex PCR; TCRdb stores in-frame clones only, minus some. The sample includes roughly 120,000 clones, roughly four fifths of them seen just once. Sequenced sample: PBMCs. These receptors originate from a male donor in good health and CMV-seropositive.

The J gene is TRBJ2-1, the V gene TRBV5-1; TRBD2 matches at 14 bases. CDR1 is SGHRS and CDR2 is YFSETQ in the germline V gene. The ends lost 2 bases at V and 7 bases at J; junction bases unmatched: 5. CDR3 size: 16 residues. The DNA of the CDR3 is TGCGCCAGCAGCTTCCGACTAGCGGGAGGGAGTAATGAGCAGTTCTTC. This encodes CASSFRLAGGSNEQFF.

The chain carries TRBV7-2 and TRBJ1-1; D may be TRBD1 (5 bases). CDR1 SGHTA and CDR2 FQGNSA come from the germline V gene. Trimming cost V 1 base and J 2 bases, with 8 bases left between them. The CDR3 loop spans 14 amino acids. CDR3 DNA: TGTGCCAGCAGCTTAGGGGGCGAAAACACTGAAGCTTTCTTT. It yields the protein CASSLGGENTEAFF.

The rearrangement links TRBV19 to TRBJ1-5; D is uncertain. Deletions cut 3 bases from V and 6 bases from J, with 12 bases between. CDR1 is LNHDA and CDR2 is SQIVND in the germline V gene (reference sequence). The CDR3 sequence is 14 residues long. The CDR3 bases are TGTGCCAGTAGTATCCTCGACGGGAGTCAGCCCCAGCATTTT. Its protein product is CASSILDGSQPQHF.

The chain uses TRBV29-1 and TRBJ1-4, with D tentatively TRBD1 (6 bases). The V gene's germline CDR1 is SQVTM and CDR2 ANQGSEA. V lost 5 bases and J lost 4, with 8 bases in between. The CDR3 is 12 amino acids. CDR3: CSVTRGNEKLFF. The CDR3 coding sequence is TGCAGCGTTACCAGGGGTAATGAAAAACTGTTTTTT.

For the CDR3, the DNA is TGTGCCAGCAGCTCCGGGACAGGGAATTTTAACTATGGCTACACCTTC. Translation gives CASSSGTGNFNYGYTF. The rearrangement links TRBV5-4 to TRBJ1-2; 9 bases are shared with TRBD1. Germline assignment: CDR1 SGHNT and CDR2 YYREEE (reference sequence). V lost 3 bases and J lost 1; bases outside the gene matches: 7. The CDR3 is 16 residues long.

This clone was counted between two and nine times. The V and J genes are TRBV19 and TRBJ2-3, with D possibly TRBD1 on 5 matching bases. Germline V gene lookup returns CDR1 LNHDA and CDR2 SQIVND (reference sequence). CDR3 length: 14 amino acids. Trimming stripped 3 bases from V and 6 bases from J, with 13 bases between. DNA of the CDR3: TGTGCCAGTAGTATTCCCAGGGTAGAGGATACGCAGTATTTT. It codes for CASSIPRVEDTQYF.

A remark on this clone: Within the sample, other DNA sequences also encode this same CDR3. The V and J genes are TRBV30 and TRBJ1-5; D gene ambiguous. Germline CDR1 and CDR2: GTSNPN and SVGIG (reference sequence). The CDR3 is 13 residues long. V lost 0 bases and J lost 3, with 6 bases in between. The CDR3 here is CAWSVSSNQPQHF. As DNA, the CDR3 is TGTGCCTGGAGTGTATCTTCCAATCAGCCCCAGCATTTT.

The chain employs TRBV29-1 and TRBJ1-1; 7 nucleotides match TRBD1. Germline lookup yields CDR1 SQVTM and CDR2 ANQGSEA. This CDR3 is 13 amino acids long. V lost 7 bases, J lost 1 base, and 6 bases stayed unmatched. CDR3 sequence (DNA): TGCAGCGGCCAAAGGGGGCCGAACACTGAAGCTTTCTTT. It specifies CSGQRGPNTEAFF. The whole variable domain, remainder taken from reference TRBV29-1 and TRBJ1-1, is SAVISQKPSRDICQRGTSLTIQCQVDSQVTMMFWYRQQPGQSLTLIATANQGSEATYESGFVIDKFPISRPNLTFSTLTVSNMSPEDSSIYLCSGQRGPNTEAFFGQGTRLTVV.

V is TRBV28 and J is TRBJ1-5; 8 bases agree with TRBD1. CDR1 is MDHEN, CDR2 SYDVKM, per germline. The V and J ends lost 6 bases and 6 bases, in that order; junction bases with no gene match: 7. CDR3 length: 14 residues. The CDR3 sequence is CASSTGGGSQPQHF. The CDR3 DNA is TGTGCCAGCAGCACAGGGGGGGGGAGTCAGCCCCAGCATTTT.

Note on this clone: The junction departs from the called germline gene at one end, perhaps through a read error. This chain joins TRBV28 and TRBJ2-6; weak D call: TRBD1 (5 bases). This CDR3 has 15 amino acids. From germline, CDR1 is MDHEN and CDR2 SYDVKM. The CDR3 region is CASSVILSGANGLTF. The CDR3 DNA follows: TGTGCCAGCAGTGTAATCCTCTCTGGGGCCAACGGCCTGACTTTC. The variable domain in full, completed from reference TRBV28 and TRBJ2-6, reads DVKVTQSSRYLVKRTGEKVFLECVQDMDHENMFWYRQDPGLGLRLIYFSYDVKMKEKGDIPEGYSVSREKKERFSLILESASTNQTSMYLCASSVILSGANGLTFGAGSRLTVL.

The rearrangement joins TRBV6-1 to TRBJ1-6, with 7 bases fitting TRBD1. V trimming: 5 bases; J trimming: 7 bases; junction bases outside the gene matches: 8. This CDR3 has 15 amino acids. CDR1 MNHNS and CDR2 SASEGT come from the germline V gene. Here the CDR3 reads CASSPRQGRNSPLHF. The DNA for the CDR3 is TGTGCCAGCAGTCCGCGACAGGGAAGGAATTCACCCCTCCACTTT.

The J gene is TRBJ1-1, the V gene TRBV4-2; D perhaps matches TRBD1 (6 bases). V was clipped by 0 bases and J by 5 bases, with 13 bases between them. The germline CDR1 and CDR2 sequences are LGHNA and YNFKEQ. This CDR3 spans 15 amino acids. CDR3: CASSQDGRGATEAFF. The CDR3 DNA follows: TGTGCCAGCAGCCAAGATGGCAGGGGTGCGACTGAAGCTTTCTTT.

J is TRBJ2-5 and V is TRBV28; the D gene is possibly TRBD2 (6 bases). There are 17 residues in the CDR3. The germline CDR1 and CDR2 sequences are MDHEN and SYDVKM. The germline V and J ends were trimmed by 6 bases and 3 bases, with 23 bases remaining between them. The CDR3 nucleotides are TGTGCCAGCAGCCTCAGCCCACGGCTAGCGCGAGAAGAGACCCAGTACTTC. Translated: CASSLSPRLAREETQYF.

J is TRBJ2-1 and V is TRBV19; 7 nucleotides align to TRBD2. This CDR3 comprises 15 residues. CDR1 LNHDA and CDR2 SQIVND come from the germline V gene (reference sequence). V dropped 6 bases and J dropped 1; count of bases not matched to a gene: 6. CDR3 in DNA: TGTGCCAGTAGGGTTGGCGGGAGTTCCTACAATGAGCAGTTCTTC. This codes for CASRVGGSSYNEQFF. Supplemented by reference TRBV19 and TRBJ2-1, the full variable domain reads DGGITQSPKYLFRKEGQNVTLSCEQNLNHDAMYWYRQDPGQGLRLIYYSQIVNDFQKGDIAEGYSVSREKKESFPLTVTSAQKNPTAFYLCASRVGGSSYNEQFFGPGTRLTVL.